Shown below are 13 T cell receptor beta chains from a single sample sequenced in a study of CD8+CD57+ T cells in acquired aplastic anemia. Researchers used genomic DNA as the template to profile TCR beta VDJ and CDR3. Each CDR3 protein is one row after TCRdb ran MiXCR on the reads. The table has about half a million distinct CDR3 sequences, around 32% seen once. Patients sequenced had flow cytometry evidence of CD8+CD57+ cell expansion. The sample consisted of sorted CD4+, CD8+, or CD8+CD57+ T cells (not recorded which) from PBMCs. Source of these receptors: a human donor with aplastic anemia.

The table lists this clonotype with a few counts. The chain couples TRBV11-2 to TRBJ1-5; TRBD1 matches at 8 bases. Germline V CDR1 and CDR2: SGHAT, FQNNGV. The CDR3 extends over 19 amino acids. Trimming at V came to 1 base and at J to 0 bases, leaving 11 bases not matched to a gene. CDR3 DNA: TGTGCCAGCAGCTTAGGAAGGACAGGGTTGACTTATAGCAATCAGCCCCAGCATTTT. As protein: CASSLGRTGLTYSNQPQHF.

Many counts were recorded for this clonotype. J is TRBJ1-6 and V is TRBV12-3 or TRBV12-4; 7 bases fit TRBD1. V shed 2 bases and J 7 bases; nucleotides not matched to a gene: 5. The CDR3 loop spans 15 amino acids. CDR3 nucleotide sequence: TGTGCCAGCAGTTTACGGACAGGCTCGAATTCACCCCTCCACTTT. Encoded protein: CASSLRTGSNSPLHF.

Comment on this clonotype: A clone one base away is much larger, so this may be a read error. J is TRBJ1-5 and V is TRBV7-9, with D uncertain. The CDR3 is made up of 15 amino acids. Germline assignment: CDR1 SEHNR and CDR2 FQNEAQ (reference sequence). The CDR3 reads CAGSLGSRSNQPQHF. The CDR3 DNA reads as TGTGCCGGCAGCTTAGGATCCAGGAGCAATCAGCCCCAGCATTTT.

This clonotype was recorded at least ten times. Just one base apart from a much larger clone, this may be a read error. The chain carries TRBV25-1 and TRBJ1-6; D is ambiguous. Germline V CDR1 and CDR2: MGHDK, SYGVNS. This CDR3 region has 16 residues. CDR3 nucleotides: TGTGCCTCCGAAGGAAGCTCTAGCTCCTATAGTTCACCCCTCCACTTT. Translation: CASEGSSSSYSSPLHF. The whole variable domain, filled in from reference TRBV25-1 and TRBJ1-6, reads EADIYQTPRYLVIGTGKKITLECSQTMGHDKMYWYQQDPGMELHLIHYSYGVNSTEKGDLSSESTVSRIRTEHFPLTLESARPSHTSQYLCASEGSSSSYSSPLHFGNGTRLTVT.

This clonotype was detected many times. The rearrangement joins TRBV20-1 to TRBJ1-2; TRBD1 aligns across 8 bases. CDR1 is DFQATT, CDR2 SNEGSKA, per germline (reference sequence). The CDR3 consists of 15 residues. V lost 3 bases to trimming and J lost 8 bases; unmatched junction nucleotides: 14. The CDR3 bases are TGCAGTGCTAGGAGCCTAGGACAGGGCCTATCCGGCTACACCTTC. Translating it yields CSARSLGQGLSGYTF.

In its sample, this clonotype was seen many times. This rearrangement joins TRBV9 to TRBJ1-6; the D is unclear. There are 14 residues in the CDR3. Germline V gene sequence: CDR1 SGDLS, CDR2 YYNGEE. The V end was cut by 1 base, the J end by 8 bases, with 10 bases between. CDR3 bases: TGTGCCAGCAGCGTAAGGACGTCGGATTCACCCCTCCACTTT. Translating gives CASSVRTSDSPLHF.

This clonotype has a count of ten or more. The chain employs TRBV19 and TRBJ2-5, with 7 bases that match TRBD2. The CDR3 runs 13 residues. J was trimmed by 9 bases and V by 0 bases; bases with no gene match: 4. Germline V lookup: CDR1 LNHDA, CDR2 SQIVND (reference sequence). The CDR3 loop is CASSIDGGRAQYF. In nucleotides, the CDR3 is TGTGCCAGTAGTATAGATGGGGGGAGGGCCCAGTACTTC.

This clonotype was seen more than once but under ten times. The rearrangement uses TRBV6-1 and TRBJ1-3; possible D gene TRBD1, 6 bases. V was cut by 4 bases and J by 2 bases, with 12 bases left in between. Germline loops: CDR1 MNHNS, CDR2 SASEGT. The CDR3 loop spans 15 amino acids. CDR3 DNA sequence: TGTGCCAGCAGTGCAAGCAGGGGCACTGGAAACACCATATATTTT. This encodes CASSASRGTGNTIYF.

This rearrangement joins TRBV20-1 to TRBJ1-4; 7 bases map to TRBD1. In germline, CDR1 is DFQATT, CDR2 SNEGSKA (reference sequence). Germline trimming cut 3 bases from V and 7 bases from J; bases unmatched to any gene: 8. CDR3 length equals 14 residues. The CDR3 DNA is TGCAGTGCTAGGAGGGACAGAATGTCTGAAAAACTGTTTTTT. This gives the protein CSARRDRMSEKLFF.

The chain recombines TRBV5-8 with TRBJ2-6, with D possibly matching TRBD1 (5 bases). Germline CDR1 is SGHTS and CDR2 is YDEGEE. V shed 4 bases and J shed 1 base, with 12 bases lying between them. The CDR3 covers 16 residues. The DNA for the CDR3 is TGTGCCAGCAGCCTGACAGTTCTGTCTGGGGCCAACGTCCTGACTTTC. Protein: CASSLTVLSGANVLTF.

This clonotype was picked up a small number of times. This chain connects TRBV11-1 to TRBJ2-1, with D hard to call. This CDR3 has 18 amino acids. Trimming pared 5 bases from V and 0 bases from J, leaving 20 bases between. Germline CDR1 reads SGHAT; CDR2 reads FQDESV (reference sequence). CDR3 region: CASSPRPWGKSSYNEQFF. CDR3 DNA: TGTGCCAGCAGCCCCCGGCCCTGGGGAAAAAGCTCCTACAATGAGCAGTTCTTC.

V usage is TRBV19 and J usage is TRBJ2-5; TRBD1 matches 9 bases. CDR3 size: 16 residues. With 3 bases clipped from V and 5 bases from J, the junction kept 10 bases outside the gene matches. Germline values: CDR1 LNHDA, CDR2 SQIVND (reference sequence). CDR3 DNA sequence: TGTGCCAGTAGTATTACGGGACAGGGTATTGGGGAGACCCAGTACTTC. Its translation: CASSITGQGIGETQYF. Full variable domain (outside the CDR3, taken from reference TRBV19 and TRBJ2-5): DGGITQSPKYLFRKEGQNVTLSCEQNLNHDAMYWYRQDPGQGLRLIYYSQIVNDFQKGDIAEGYSVSREKKESFPLTVTSAQKNPTAFYLCASSITGQGIGETQYFGPGTRLLVL.

This clonotype was picked up one time. V usage is TRBV28 and J usage is TRBJ2-5; 13 bases align to TRBD2. J lost 5 bases, V lost 5 bases, and 8 bases had no gene match. The CDR3 runs 16 residues. Germline V CDR1 and CDR2: MDHEN, SYDVKM. The chain's CDR3 is CASSPTSGRDGETQYF. For the CDR3, the DNA is TGTGCCAGCAGTCCCACTAGCGGGAGGGATGGGGAGACCCAGTACTTC.